This TCR beta chain was profiled in a study of blood T cell repertoires in COVID-19. Germline CDR1 is SGHDT and CDR2 is YYEEEE. Trimming took 3 bases from V and 5 from J, leaving 17 bases between them. The CDR3 totals 15 residues. Per the original methods: Estimation of nucleated cell counts was performed using reference gene primer amplification. Sequencing was performed with immunoSEQ multiplex PCR; in TCRdb, only in-frame clones are kept and a portion is missing. That table gives V, J and clone size, and the DNA gave D and trimming. The table has hundreds of thousands of clones, 88% seen once. The sequence came from a woman in her seventies with COVID-19, enrolled during active disease. Sequencing was done on a sample of peripheral blood. V gene TRBV5-6 combines with J gene TRBJ1-2; perhaps TRBD1 as D (6 bases). CDR3 coding DNA: TGTGCCAGCAGCTCGACCTCTTACAGGGCATATGGCTACACCTTC. Translation gives CASSSTSYRAYGYTF.